This passage covers 32 T cell receptor beta chains from one sample sequenced in a study of blood T cells in healthy people across ages. Next came a second PCR, run for about 6 to 12 cycles, which used a sample-barcoded 5' primer along with a J-beta primer mix. TCRdb itself ran the 5' RACE reads through MiXCR, one entry per CDR3 protein. The top ten clones hold 20% to 30% of a sample with hundreds of thousands of distinct CDR3 sequences, 56% of them seen once. Sequenced: blood. These receptors all stem from a man aged 35-49 years in good health.

The chain uses TRBV7-3 and TRBJ1-4, with TRBD1 as a possible D gene (6 bases). The V and J ends lost 5 bases and 8 bases respectively, with 18 bases between them. The germline V gene encodes CDR1 SGHTA and CDR2 FQGTGA. The CDR3 runs to 15 residues. The CDR3 DNA sequence: TGTGCCAGCAGCCCCTCCGGGGGCATGGGGGAAAAACTGTTTTTT. This translates into CASSPSGGMGEKLFF.

The chain uses TRBV7-9 and TRBJ2-2; D is uncertain. V was cut by 6 bases and J by 6 bases, with 11 bases left in between. The CDR3 sequence is 13 residues long. Looked up from germline, CDR1 is SEHNR and CDR2 is FQNEAQ (reference sequence). The chain's CDR3 is CASRPTSSGELFF. As DNA, the CDR3 is TGTGCCAGCAGACCAACCTCTTCCGGGGAGCTGTTTTTT.

This rearrangement joins TRBV7-2 to TRBJ1-5; D possibly corresponds to TRBD1 (6 bases). This CDR3 is 15 amino acids long. Germline CDR1 reads SGHTA; CDR2 reads FQGNSA. Trimming took 5 bases from V and 2 from J, leaving 13 bases between them. CDR3 in DNA: TGTGCCAGCAGCAAGACAGGAAGAGGCAATCAGCCCCAGCATTTT. It specifies CASSKTGRGNQPQHF. Variable domain in full (rest from reference TRBV7-2 and TRBJ1-5): GAGVSQSPSNKVTEKGKDVELRCDPISGHTALYWYRQSLGQGLEFLIYFQGNSAPDKSGLPSDRFSAERTGGSVSTLTIQRTQQEDSAVYLCASSKTGRGNQPQHFGDGTRLSIL.

A few counts support this clonotype. The chain carries TRBV4-3 and TRBJ1-1; D not resolved. This CDR3 is 14 amino acids long. In germline, CDR1 is LGHNA, CDR2 YSLEER. V lost 1 base and J lost 3, with 9 bases in between. This chain's CDR3 is CASSQVLSDTEAFF. CDR3 DNA sequence: TGCGCCAGCAGCCAAGTGCTCAGCGACACTGAAGCTTTCTTT.

This clonotype appeared a few times. The chain combines TRBV15 with TRBJ2-3; 8 bases agree with TRBD1. The V and J ends lost 5 bases and 4 bases, in that order; junction bases with no gene match: 5. This CDR3 comprises 14 residues. Germline CDR1 and CDR2: LNHNV and YYDKDF (reference sequence). The CDR3 bases are TGTGCCACCAGCGGCGGACAGGGTGCAGATACGCAGTATTTT. Its translation: CATSGGQGADTQYF.

The chain combines TRBV5-1 with TRBJ1-1; 7 bases agree with TRBD1. Trimming at V came to 4 bases and at J to 1 base, leaving 7 bases not matched to a gene. CDR3 length: 15 residues. Germline V gene data show CDR1 as SGHRS and CDR2 as YFSETQ. This chain's CDR3 is CASSKMGQRNTEAFF. For the CDR3, the DNA is TGCGCCAGCAGCAAAATGGGACAGAGGAACACTGAAGCTTTCTTT.

This clonotype appeared once. This chain connects TRBV7-2 to TRBJ2-7, with D maybe TRBD2 (6 bases). The germline V gene has CDR1 SGHTA and CDR2 FQGNSA. V lost 4 bases to trimming and J lost 5 bases, with 24 bases between them. This CDR3 has 17 amino acids. The CDR3 here is CASSSDVLRAGIDEQYF. CDR3 nucleotide sequence: TGTGCCAGCAGCTCCGACGTGTTGAGGGCGGGGATCGACGAGCAGTACTTC.

This clonotype was detected many times. The rearrangement uses TRBV6-5 and TRBJ2-7; the match to TRBD2 covers 9 bases. The length of the CDR3 is 16 residues. In germline, CDR1 is MNHEY, CDR2 SVGAGI. Losses at the gene ends were 0 bases for V and 2 bases for J; bases not matched to a gene: 5. The CDR3 is CASSYSTSGQPYEQYF. The CDR3, as DNA: TGTGCCAGCAGTTACTCGACTAGCGGACAACCCTACGAGCAGTACTTC.

This clonotype showed up just a few times. The chain is built from TRBV2 and TRBJ2-6, with D possibly TRBD1 on 6 matching bases. The ends were cut back, 6 bases at V and 0 bases at J, with 9 bases in the middle. The CDR3 extends over 15 amino acids. Germline values: CDR1 SNHLY, CDR2 FYNNEI. CDR3 in DNA: TGTGCCAGCAGCTGGACAGTCTCTGGGGCCAACGTCCTGACTTTC. Its protein is CASSWTVSGANVLTF.

There are a few counts of this clonotype. This chain uses TRBV25-1 with TRBJ1-2; D is possibly TRBD1 (5 bases). There are 15 residues in the CDR3. Trimming left V 2 bases short and J 0 bases short, with 10 bases between. Germline CDR1 reads MGHDK; CDR2 reads SYGVNS. The CDR3 sequence: CASSERGATNYGYTF. Here the CDR3 DNA reads TGTGCCAGCAGTGAAAGGGGCGCGACTAACTATGGCTACACCTTC.

The chain is built from TRBV27 and TRBJ2-7; D may correspond to TRBD1 or TRBD2 (5 bases each). With 4 bases removed from V and 6 bases from J, the gap between germline ends came to 22 bases. Germline V lookup: CDR1 MNHEY, CDR2 SMNVEV (reference sequence). This CDR3 has 16 amino acids. This CDR3 reads CASSSPRAGSRGEQYF. The CDR3 DNA follows: TGTGCCAGCAGTTCCCCACGAGCTGGGTCGAGGGGCGAGCAGTACTTC.

This rearrangement joins TRBV15 to TRBJ2-1; 10 positions match TRBD1. Germline V gene data show CDR1 as LNHNV and CDR2 as YYDKDF (reference sequence). CDR3 length: 14 amino acids. Trimming at V came to 1 base and at J to 13 bases, leaving 7 bases not matched to a gene. CDR3 amino acids: CATSRVGGQGSQFF. CDR3 DNA sequence: TGTGCCACCAGCAGAGTGGGGGGACAGGGGAGTCAGTTCTTC.

CDR3 residues: CASSVRDSPRSEQFF. In DNA form, the CDR3 reads TGTGCCAGCAGCGTCCGGGACTCCCCCCGTTCTGAGCAGTTCTTC. V is TRBV9 and J is TRBJ2-1, with D perhaps matching TRBD2 (6 bases). Trimming took 2 bases from V and 9 from J, leaving 18 bases between them. The CDR3 is made up of 15 amino acids. Germline V lookup: CDR1 SGDLS, CDR2 YYNGEE.

This clonotype has a handful of counts. The chain recombines TRBV5-4 with TRBJ2-5; D possibly corresponds to TRBD1 (6 bases). The V gene's germline CDR1 is SGHNT and CDR2 YYREEE (reference sequence). CDR3 size: 14 residues. Between the trimmed V and J ends, which lost 4 bases and 2 bases, there was a span of 12 bases. DNA for the CDR3: TGTGCCAGCAGCCCGGACAGTAGACAAGAGACCCAGTACTTC. This encodes CASSPDSRQETQYF. The full variable domain, completed using reference TRBV5-4 and TRBJ2-5, is ETGVTQSPTHLIKTRGQQVTLRCSSQSGHNTVSWYQQALGQGPQFIFQYYREEENGRGNFPPRFSGLQFPNYSSELNVNALELDDSALYLCASSPDSRQETQYFGPGTRLLVL.

This clonotype was seen only once. This chain connects TRBV24-1 to TRBJ2-1; 8 nucleotides agree with TRBD1. The CDR3 sequence is 18 residues long. J lost 3 bases, V lost 0 bases, and 9 bases had no gene match. Germline assignment: CDR1 KGHDR and CDR2 SFDVKD. Here the CDR3 DNA reads TGTGCCACCAGTGATTTGAGCCCCGGACAGGGACTCTACAATGAGCAGTTCTTC. It encodes CATSDLSPGQGLYNEQFF.

This chain connects TRBV10-3 to TRBJ2-7; D uncertain. The CDR3 has 15 amino acids. Per the germline V gene, CDR1 is ENHRY and CDR2 is SYGVKD. The V gene lost 5 bases and the J gene lost 3 bases, with 17 bases spanning the gap. CDR3 loop: CAISSGPRSNYEQYF. In nucleotides, the CDR3 is TGTGCCATCAGTTCGGGTCCTCGATCTAACTACGAGCAGTACTTC.

To note about this clonotype: A junction end diverges from the germline sequence, so it may reflect a read error. V is TRBV14 and J is TRBJ2-5; D is tentatively TRBD1 or TRBD2 (5 bases each). Per the germline V gene, CDR1 is SGHDN and CDR2 is FVKESK. This CDR3 is built from 16 residues. CDR3 in DNA: TGTGCCAACAGCCAAACGGTGGGACCGCTCCAAGAGACCCAGTACTTC. Translated, it gives CANSQTVGPLQETQYF.

The rearrangement links TRBV2 to TRBJ2-5; 10 nucleotides line up with TRBD2. CDR1 SNHLY and CDR2 FYNNEI come from the germline V gene. J was trimmed by 1 base and V by 7 bases; bases with no gene match: 6. This CDR3 comprises 15 residues. CDR3 DNA sequence: TGTGCCAGCAACCTACAGCGGGGGGGCCAAGAGACCCAGTACTTC. Encoded protein: CASNLQRGGQETQYF.

The genes are TRBV27 and TRBJ1-6; possible D gene TRBD1, 5 bases. The V end lost 6 bases, the J end lost 8 bases, and 14 bases lay between the germline ends. CDR1 and CDR2 from the germline V gene are MNHEY and SMNVEV (reference sequence). The CDR3 loop spans 14 amino acids. CDR3 coding DNA: TGTGCCAGCAGGCCCTCGGGGGAACATTCACCCCTCCACTTT. Its protein is CASRPSGEHSPLHF.

This clonotype appeared a few times. Being one base from a much bigger clone, this may be a read error. The rearrangement links TRBV5-1 to TRBJ2-4, with unresolved D. Germline CDR1 and CDR2: SGHRS and YFSETQ. CDR3 length: 17 residues. V gave up 0 bases and J gave up 0 bases, with 13 bases separating them. CDR3 region: CASSLGGSSLAKNIQYF. CDR3 nucleotide sequence: TGCGCCAGCAGCTTGGGAGGAAGTAGCCTAGCCAAAAACATTCAGTACTTC.

This clonotype appeared a single time. This chain uses TRBV29-1 with TRBJ2-3; the D gene is possibly TRBD1 (5 bases). Looked up from germline, CDR1 is SQVTM and CDR2 is ANQGSEA. The CDR3 loop spans 13 amino acids. V was pared by 4 bases and J by 3 bases, with 11 bases between. The CDR3 loop reads CSVVGQGTDTQYF. CDR3 sequence (DNA): TGCAGCGTTGTGGGCCAGGGAACAGATACGCAGTATTTT.

This clonotype was observed a handful of times. This chain connects TRBV7-2 to TRBJ2-7, with 7 bases identical to TRBD2. The CDR3 is 15 residues long. V was pared by 1 base and J by 2 bases, with 5 bases of the junction left unmatched. The V gene's germline CDR1 is SGHTA and CDR2 FQGNSA. As DNA, the CDR3 is TGTGCCAGCAGCTTAGTGGCGGGAGTCCCCTACGAGCAGTACTTC. It specifies CASSLVAGVPYEQYF.

The J gene is TRBJ2-2, the V gene TRBV10-3; TRBD1 matches 10 bases. Looked up from germline, CDR1 is ENHRY and CDR2 is SYGVKD. CDR3 length equals 14 residues. V trimming: 6 bases; J trimming: 5 bases; junction bases outside the gene matches: 3. The DNA for the CDR3 is TGTGCCATCAGACCGGGACAGGGGACCGGGGAGCTGTTTTTT. Its translation: CAIRPGQGTGELFF.

The CDR3 DNA reads TGCAGTGCTAAGAAGGGCTACGAGCAGTACTTC. Translating it yields CSAKKGYEQYF. This chain links TRBV20-1 with TRBJ2-7; no definite D call. V was cut by 4 bases and J by 3 bases, with 7 bases left in between. Germline assignment: CDR1 DFQATT and CDR2 SNEGSKA (reference sequence). This CDR3 spans 11 amino acids.

The gene calls are TRBV20-1 and TRBJ2-3, with D perhaps being TRBD1 or TRBD2 (7 bases each). This CDR3 has 15 residues. Germline values: CDR1 DFQATT, CDR2 SNEGSKA (reference sequence). The germline V and J ends were trimmed by 6 bases and 4 bases, with 20 bases remaining between them. This chain's CDR3 is CSATKGAGVADTQYF. In DNA form, the CDR3 reads TGCAGTGCCACAAAGGGGGCGGGAGTGGCAGATACGCAGTATTTT.

The J gene is TRBJ1-2, the V gene TRBV9; D uncertain. Germline V gives CDR1 SGDLS, CDR2 YYNGEE. V lost 4 bases to trimming and J lost 10 bases, with 14 bases between them. The CDR3 is 12 amino acids. CDR3 amino acids: CASSPRNGNYTF. CDR3 nucleotide sequence: TGTGCCAGCAGCCCCCGGAACGGCAACTACACCTTC.

V usage is TRBV12-3 or TRBV12-4 and J usage is TRBJ2-7; weak D call: TRBD2 (6 bases). The CDR3 sequence is 13 residues long. The V end lost 5 bases, the J end lost 4 bases, and 12 bases lay between the germline ends. Written as DNA, the CDR3 is TGTGCCAGCAGTCCTGTTCGGGGGTACGAGCAGTACTTC. Its protein product is CASSPVRGYEQYF.

The chain links TRBV28 to TRBJ1-6; possible D gene TRBD1, 6 bases. Germline V gives CDR1 MDHEN, CDR2 SYDVKM. The CDR3 has 13 amino acids. V was trimmed by 8 bases and J by 7 bases, leaving 12 bases between them. DNA for the CDR3: TGTGCCAGCGCAACAGGGAAGAATTCACCCCTCCACTTT. Translation: CASATGKNSPLHF. Drawing the rest from reference TRBV28 and TRBJ1-6, the complete variable domain is DVKVTQSSRYLVKRTGEKVFLECVQDMDHENMFWYRQDPGLGLRLIYFSYDVKMKEKGDIPEGYSVSREKKERFSLILESASTNQTSMYLCASATGKNSPLHFGNGTRLTVT.

This clonotype was observed many times. The chain has TRBV4-1 and TRBJ2-7; unclear D gene. V lost 4 bases to trimming and J lost 5 bases, with 15 bases between them. Germline V gene sequence: CDR1 MGHRA, CDR2 YSYEKL. CDR3 length: 14 amino acids. In nucleotides, the CDR3 is TGCGCCAGCAGCCCGTTAGTTCCGGGTGACGAGCAGTACTTC. Residues: CASSPLVPGDEQYF.

This chain links TRBV6-2 or TRBV6-3 with TRBJ2-7; tentatively, D is TRBD2 (6 bases). The CDR3 contains 19 residues. Trimming left V 0 bases short and J 0 bases short, with 21 bases between. CDR1 is MNHEY and CDR2 is SVGEGT in the germline V gene. The CDR3 region has the DNA TGTGCCAGCAGTTACTCCCGGGACTGGTCTAATCCAAGCTCCTACGAGCAGTACTTC. Translation: CASSYSRDWSNPSSYEQYF.

This clonotype has only a few counts. This chain connects TRBV29-1 to TRBJ2-3; maybe TRBD2 (6 bases). The CDR3 contains 13 residues. V was cut by 7 bases and J by 3 bases, with 14 bases left in between. Germline-derived CDR1 and CDR2 are SQVTM and ANQGSEA. The CDR3 bases are TGCAGCGGGGGGGAACGATCTACAGATACGCAGTATTTT. Translated, it gives CSGGERSTDTQYF.

The chain links TRBV7-2 to TRBJ2-1; 7 bases line up with TRBD2. The CDR3 contains 18 residues. Germline V gives CDR1 SGHTA, CDR2 FQGNSA. The V gene end was trimmed by 3 bases and the J gene end by 0 bases; junction bases not matched to a gene: 11. The CDR3 is CASSLGLAVSSSYNEQFF. CDR3 DNA: TGTGCCAGCAGCTTGGGGCTAGCGGTCTCGAGCTCCTACAATGAGCAGTTCTTC.